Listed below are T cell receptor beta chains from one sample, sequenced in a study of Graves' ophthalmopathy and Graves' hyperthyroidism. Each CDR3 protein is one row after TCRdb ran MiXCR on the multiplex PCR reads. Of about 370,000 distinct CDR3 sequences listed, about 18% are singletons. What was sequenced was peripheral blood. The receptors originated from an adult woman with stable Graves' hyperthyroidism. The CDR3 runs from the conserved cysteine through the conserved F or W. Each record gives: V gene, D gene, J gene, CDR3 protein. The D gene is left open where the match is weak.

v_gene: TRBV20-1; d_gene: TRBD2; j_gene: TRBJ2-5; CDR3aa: CSARDRLAGSIQETQYF
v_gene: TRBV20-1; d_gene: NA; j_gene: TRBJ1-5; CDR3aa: CSARSQDRTGANQPQHF
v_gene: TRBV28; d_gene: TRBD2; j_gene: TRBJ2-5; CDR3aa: CASRLAGGPETQYF
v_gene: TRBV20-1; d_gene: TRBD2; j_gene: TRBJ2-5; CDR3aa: CSLGYSGRGETQYF
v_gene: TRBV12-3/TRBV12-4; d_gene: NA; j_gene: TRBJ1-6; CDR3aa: CASSEGGVENSPLHF
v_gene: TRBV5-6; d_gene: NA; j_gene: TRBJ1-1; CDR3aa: CASSLVREVEAFF
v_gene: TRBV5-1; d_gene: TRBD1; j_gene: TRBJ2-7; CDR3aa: CASSPVRGRADRIYEQYF
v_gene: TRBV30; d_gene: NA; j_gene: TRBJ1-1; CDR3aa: CAWSSGIRNTEAFF
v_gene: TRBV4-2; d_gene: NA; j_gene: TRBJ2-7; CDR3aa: CASSPDPTTGMNPYEQYF
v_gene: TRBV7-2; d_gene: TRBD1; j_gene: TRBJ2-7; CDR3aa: CASSLLVRGSEQYF
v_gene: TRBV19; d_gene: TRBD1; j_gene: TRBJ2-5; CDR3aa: CATRQGGETQYF
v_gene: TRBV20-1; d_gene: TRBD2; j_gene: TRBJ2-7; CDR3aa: CSAKSGRSSYEQYF
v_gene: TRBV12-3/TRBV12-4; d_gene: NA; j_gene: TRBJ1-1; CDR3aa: CATTILRADTEAFF
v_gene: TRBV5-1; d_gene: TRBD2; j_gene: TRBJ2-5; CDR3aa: CASRTSSGSQETQYF
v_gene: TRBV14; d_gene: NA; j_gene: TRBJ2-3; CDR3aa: CASSQVWPLGQQNEDTQYF
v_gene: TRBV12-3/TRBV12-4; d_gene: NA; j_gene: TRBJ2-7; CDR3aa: CASRPAGTAGGEQYF
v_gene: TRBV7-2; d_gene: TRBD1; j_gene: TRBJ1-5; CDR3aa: CASSLWRQGNQPQHF
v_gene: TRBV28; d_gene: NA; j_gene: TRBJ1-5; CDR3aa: CASSLYGDQPQHF
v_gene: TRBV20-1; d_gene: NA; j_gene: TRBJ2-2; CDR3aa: CSARDWGERNTGELFF
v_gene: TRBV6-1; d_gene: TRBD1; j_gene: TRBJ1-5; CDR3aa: CASSPAWTGWNQPQHF
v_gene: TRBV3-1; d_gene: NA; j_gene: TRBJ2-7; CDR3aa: CASSHLDRIGEQYF
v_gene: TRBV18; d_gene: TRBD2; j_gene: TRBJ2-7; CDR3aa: CASSQGTTGGFREQYF
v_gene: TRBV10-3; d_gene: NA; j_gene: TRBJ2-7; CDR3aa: CAIKEKIGSFYEQYF
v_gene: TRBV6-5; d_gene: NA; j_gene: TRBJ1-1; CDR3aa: CASSYSPRVNTEAFF
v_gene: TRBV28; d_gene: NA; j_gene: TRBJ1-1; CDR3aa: CAVRAPLDTEAFF
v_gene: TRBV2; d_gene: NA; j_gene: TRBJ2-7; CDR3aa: CASSGGQGEQYF
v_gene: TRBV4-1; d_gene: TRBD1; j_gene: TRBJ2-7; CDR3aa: CASSQDPGQGSYEQYF
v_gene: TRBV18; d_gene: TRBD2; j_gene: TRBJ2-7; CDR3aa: CASSPLSPGAAGGDEQYF
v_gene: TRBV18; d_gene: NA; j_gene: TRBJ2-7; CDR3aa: CASSPQGIRGWYEQYF
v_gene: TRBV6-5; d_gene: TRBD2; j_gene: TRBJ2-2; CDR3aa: CASSSRTSGGNGELFF
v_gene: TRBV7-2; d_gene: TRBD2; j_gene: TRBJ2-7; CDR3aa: CASSPASGSWYEQYF
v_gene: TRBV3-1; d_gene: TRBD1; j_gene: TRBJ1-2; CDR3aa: CASSQAGQGARGYTF
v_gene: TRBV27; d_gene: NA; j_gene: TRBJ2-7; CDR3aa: CASSSRRGDYEQYF
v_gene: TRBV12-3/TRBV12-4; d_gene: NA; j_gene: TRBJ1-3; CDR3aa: CAGSSGRFSGNTIYF
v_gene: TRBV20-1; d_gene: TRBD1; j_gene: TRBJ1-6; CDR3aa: CSASGTDNSPLHF
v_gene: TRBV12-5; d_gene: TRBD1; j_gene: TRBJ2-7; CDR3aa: CASEPGTGSYEQYF
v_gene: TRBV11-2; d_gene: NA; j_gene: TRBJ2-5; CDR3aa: CASSLAGVETQYF
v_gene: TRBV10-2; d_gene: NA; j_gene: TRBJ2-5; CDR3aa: CAGKRGEETQYF
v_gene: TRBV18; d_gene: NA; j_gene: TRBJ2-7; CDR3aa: CASSSQGATYEQYF
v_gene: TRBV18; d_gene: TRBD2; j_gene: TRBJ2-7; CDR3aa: CASSPGASGYEQYF
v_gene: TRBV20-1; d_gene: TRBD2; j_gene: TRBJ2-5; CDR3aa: CSARGAWWLAGGVLETQYF
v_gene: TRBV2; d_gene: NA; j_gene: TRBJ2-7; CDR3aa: CASTASPGVFYEQYF
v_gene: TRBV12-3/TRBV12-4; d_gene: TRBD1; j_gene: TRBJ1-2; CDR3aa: CASSPGDREGYGYTF
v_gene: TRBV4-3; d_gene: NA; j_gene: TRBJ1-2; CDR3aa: CASSPTLANYGYTF
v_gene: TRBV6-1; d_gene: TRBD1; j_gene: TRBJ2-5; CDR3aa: CASSARQGGKETQYF
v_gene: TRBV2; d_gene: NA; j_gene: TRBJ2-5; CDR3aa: CASSSGIGRAIPQYF
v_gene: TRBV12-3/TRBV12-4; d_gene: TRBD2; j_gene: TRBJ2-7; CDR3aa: CASSPWGGTHEQYF
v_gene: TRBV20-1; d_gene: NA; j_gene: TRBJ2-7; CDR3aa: CSAQAQGSDYEQYF
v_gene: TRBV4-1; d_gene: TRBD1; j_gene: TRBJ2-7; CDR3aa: CASSQQPPGQFSYEQYF
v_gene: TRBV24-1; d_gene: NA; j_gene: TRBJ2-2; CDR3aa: CATSDSPSTGELFF
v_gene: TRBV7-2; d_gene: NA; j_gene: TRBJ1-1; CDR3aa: CASSFLGQNTEAFF
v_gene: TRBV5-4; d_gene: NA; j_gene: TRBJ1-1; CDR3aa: CASSSKGLIVTEAFF
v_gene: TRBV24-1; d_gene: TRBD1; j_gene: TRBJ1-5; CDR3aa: CATSGTGASNQPQHF
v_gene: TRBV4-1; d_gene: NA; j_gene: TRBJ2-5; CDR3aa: CASSRDAGRRRQETQYF
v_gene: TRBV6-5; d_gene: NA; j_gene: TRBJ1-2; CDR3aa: CASSYLLKGNDYGYTF
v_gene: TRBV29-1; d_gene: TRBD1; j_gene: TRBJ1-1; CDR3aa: CSVADRVFTEAFF
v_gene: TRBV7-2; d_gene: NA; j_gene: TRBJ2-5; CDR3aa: CASSPRWQQETQYF
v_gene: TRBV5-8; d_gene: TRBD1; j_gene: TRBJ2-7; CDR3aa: CASGTGGFDEQYF
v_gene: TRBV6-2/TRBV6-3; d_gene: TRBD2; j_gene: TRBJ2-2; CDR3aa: CASSPTKGLAGVVGELFF
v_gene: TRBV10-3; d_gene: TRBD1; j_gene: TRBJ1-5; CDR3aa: CANTARQGVDQPQHF